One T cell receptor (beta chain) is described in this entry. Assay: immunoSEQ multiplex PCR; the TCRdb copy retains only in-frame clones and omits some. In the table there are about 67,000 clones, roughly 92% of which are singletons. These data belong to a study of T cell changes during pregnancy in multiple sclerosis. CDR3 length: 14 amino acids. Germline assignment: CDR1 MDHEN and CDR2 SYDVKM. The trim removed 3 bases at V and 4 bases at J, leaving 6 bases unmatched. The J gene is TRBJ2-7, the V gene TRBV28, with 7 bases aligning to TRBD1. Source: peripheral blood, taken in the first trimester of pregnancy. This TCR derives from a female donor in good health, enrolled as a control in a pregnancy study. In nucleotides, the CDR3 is TGTGCCAGCAGTTTTCCGGGACAGCTGTACGAGCAGTACTTC. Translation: CASSFPGQLYEQYF.